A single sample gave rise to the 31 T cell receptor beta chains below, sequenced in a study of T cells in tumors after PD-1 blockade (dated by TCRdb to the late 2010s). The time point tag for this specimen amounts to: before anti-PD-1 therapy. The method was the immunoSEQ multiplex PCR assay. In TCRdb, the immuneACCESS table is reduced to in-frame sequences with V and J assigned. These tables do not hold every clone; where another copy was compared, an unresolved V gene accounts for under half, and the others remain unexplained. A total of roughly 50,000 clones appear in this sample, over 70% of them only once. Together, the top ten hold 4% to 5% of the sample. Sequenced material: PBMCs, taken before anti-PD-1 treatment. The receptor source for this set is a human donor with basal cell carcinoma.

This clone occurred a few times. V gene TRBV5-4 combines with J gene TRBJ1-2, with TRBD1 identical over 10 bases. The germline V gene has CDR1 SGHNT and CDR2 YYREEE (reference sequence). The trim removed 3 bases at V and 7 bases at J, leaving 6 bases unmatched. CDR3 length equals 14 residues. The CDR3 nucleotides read TGTGCCAGCAGCTCCGGGACAGGGGCCCTTGGCTACACCTTC. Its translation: CASSSGTGALGYTF.

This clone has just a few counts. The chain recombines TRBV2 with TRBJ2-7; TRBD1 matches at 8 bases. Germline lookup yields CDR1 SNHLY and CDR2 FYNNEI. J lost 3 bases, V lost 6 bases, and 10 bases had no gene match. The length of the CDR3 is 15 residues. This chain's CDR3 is CASRGSLDRGYEQYF. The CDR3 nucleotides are TGTGCCAGCAGGGGGTCCCTAGACAGGGGCTACGAGCAGTACTTC.

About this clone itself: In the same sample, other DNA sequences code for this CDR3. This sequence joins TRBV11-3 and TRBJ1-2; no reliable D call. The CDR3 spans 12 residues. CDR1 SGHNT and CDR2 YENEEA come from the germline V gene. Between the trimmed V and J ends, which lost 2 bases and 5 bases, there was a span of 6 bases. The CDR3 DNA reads TGTGCCAGCAGCTTATCCGGTTATGGCTACACCTTC. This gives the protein CASSLSGYGYTF.

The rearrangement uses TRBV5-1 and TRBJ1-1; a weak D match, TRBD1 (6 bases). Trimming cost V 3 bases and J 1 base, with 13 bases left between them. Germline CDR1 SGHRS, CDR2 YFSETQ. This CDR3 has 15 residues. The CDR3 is CASSSQGPPNTEAFF. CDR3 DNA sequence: TGCGCCAGCAGCTCACAGGGCCCACCGAACACTGAAGCTTTCTTT. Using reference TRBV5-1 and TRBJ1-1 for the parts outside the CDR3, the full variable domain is KAGVTQTPRYLIKTRGQQVTLSCSPISGHRSVSWYQQTPGQGLQFLFEYFSETQRNKGNFPGRFSGRQFSNSRSEMNVSTLELGDSALYLCASSSQGPPNTEAFFGQGTRLTVV.

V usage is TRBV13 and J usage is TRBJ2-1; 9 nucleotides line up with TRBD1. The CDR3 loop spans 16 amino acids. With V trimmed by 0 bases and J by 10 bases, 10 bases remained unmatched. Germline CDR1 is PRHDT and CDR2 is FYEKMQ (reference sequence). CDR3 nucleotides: TGTGCCAGCAGCTTAGGCAGGGACAGGGCTTTCCCCGAGCAGTTCTTC. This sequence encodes CASSLGRDRAFPEQFF.

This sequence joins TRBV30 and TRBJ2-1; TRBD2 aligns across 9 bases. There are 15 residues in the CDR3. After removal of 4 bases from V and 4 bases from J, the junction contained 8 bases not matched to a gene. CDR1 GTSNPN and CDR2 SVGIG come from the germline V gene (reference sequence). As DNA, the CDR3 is TGTGCCTGGAACAGCGGGGGGATTCTATACAATGAGCAGTTCTTC. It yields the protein CAWNSGGILYNEQFF.

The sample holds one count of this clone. Written as DNA, the CDR3 is TGTGCCAGCAGTGACCGGTATGATGGCTACACCTTC. Its protein product is CASSDRYDGYTF. The genes are TRBV6-1 and TRBJ1-2; no firm D call. The CDR3 sequence is 12 residues long. Per the germline V gene, CDR1 is MNHNS and CDR2 is SASEGT. V was trimmed by 3 bases and J by 6 bases, leaving 8 bases between them.

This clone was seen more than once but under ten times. The CDR3 sequence: CASSPRSPDRTNGYTF. In DNA form, the CDR3 reads TGCGCCAGCAGCCCCCGATCGCCCGACAGGACGAATGGCTACACCTTC. This rearrangement joins TRBV4-1 to TRBJ1-2; perhaps TRBD1 as D (6 bases). Germline lookup yields CDR1 MGHRA and CDR2 YSYEKL. V was cut by 4 bases and J by 6 bases, with 21 bases left in between. The length of the CDR3 is 16 residues.

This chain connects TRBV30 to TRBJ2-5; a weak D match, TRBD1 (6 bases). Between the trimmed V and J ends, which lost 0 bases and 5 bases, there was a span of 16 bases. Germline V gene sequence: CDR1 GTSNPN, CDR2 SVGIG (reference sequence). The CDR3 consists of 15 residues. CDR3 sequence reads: CAWSVLRTVQETQYF. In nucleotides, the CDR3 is TGTGCCTGGAGTGTACTCCGGACAGTTCAGGAGACCCAGTACTTC.

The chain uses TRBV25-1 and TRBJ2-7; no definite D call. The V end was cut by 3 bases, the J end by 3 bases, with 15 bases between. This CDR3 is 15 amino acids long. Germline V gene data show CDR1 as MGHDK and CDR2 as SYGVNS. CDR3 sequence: CASSDWSSGDYEQYF. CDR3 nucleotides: TGTGCCAGCAGTGATTGGAGTTCTGGGGACTACGAGCAGTACTTC.

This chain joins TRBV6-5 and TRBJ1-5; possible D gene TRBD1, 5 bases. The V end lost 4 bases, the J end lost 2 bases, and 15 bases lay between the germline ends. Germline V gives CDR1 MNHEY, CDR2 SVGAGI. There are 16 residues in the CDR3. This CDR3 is CASSSLGGVGNQPQHF. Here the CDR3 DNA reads TGTGCCAGCAGTTCCTTGGGAGGGGTGGGCAATCAGCCCCAGCATTTT.

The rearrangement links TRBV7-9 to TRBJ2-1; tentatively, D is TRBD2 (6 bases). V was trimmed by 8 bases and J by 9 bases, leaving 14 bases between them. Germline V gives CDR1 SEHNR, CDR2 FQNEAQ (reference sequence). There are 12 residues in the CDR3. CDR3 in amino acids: CASVKTSPEQFF. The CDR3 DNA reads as TGTGCCAGCGTAAAAACTAGCCCTGAGCAGTTCTTC.

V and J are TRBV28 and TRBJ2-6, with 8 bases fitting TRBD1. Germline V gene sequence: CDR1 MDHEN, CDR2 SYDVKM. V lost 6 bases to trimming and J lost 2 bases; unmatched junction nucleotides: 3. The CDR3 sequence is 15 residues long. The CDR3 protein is CASSPGGAGANVLTF. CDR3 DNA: TGTGCCAGCAGCCCAGGGGGCGCTGGGGCCAACGTCCTGACTTTC.

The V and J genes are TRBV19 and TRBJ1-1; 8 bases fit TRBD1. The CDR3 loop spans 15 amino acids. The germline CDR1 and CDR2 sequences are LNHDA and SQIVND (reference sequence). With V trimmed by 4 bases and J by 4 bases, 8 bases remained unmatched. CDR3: CASSNRQGRSTEAFF. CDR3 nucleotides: TGTGCCAGTAGTAATCGACAGGGGAGGAGCACTGAAGCTTTCTTT.

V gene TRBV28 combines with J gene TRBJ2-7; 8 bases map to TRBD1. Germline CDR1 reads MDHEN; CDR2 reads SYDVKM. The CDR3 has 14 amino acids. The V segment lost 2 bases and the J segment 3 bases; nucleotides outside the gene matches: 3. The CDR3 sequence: CASSLGTGYYEQYF. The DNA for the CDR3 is TGTGCCAGCAGTTTAGGGACAGGCTACTACGAGCAGTACTTC.

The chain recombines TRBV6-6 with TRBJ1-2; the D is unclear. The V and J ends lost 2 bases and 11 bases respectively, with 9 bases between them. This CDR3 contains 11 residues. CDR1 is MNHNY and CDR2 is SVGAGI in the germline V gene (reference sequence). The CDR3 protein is CASSYLSGYTF. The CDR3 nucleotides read TGTGCCAGCAGTTACCTCTCGGGGTACACCTTC.

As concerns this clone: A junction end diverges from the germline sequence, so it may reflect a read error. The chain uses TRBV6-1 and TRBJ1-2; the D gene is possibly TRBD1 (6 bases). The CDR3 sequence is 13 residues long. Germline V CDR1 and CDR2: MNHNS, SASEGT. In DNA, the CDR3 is TGTGCCAGCAGCGAAGGGGGGCACTATGGCTACACCTTC. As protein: CASSEGGHYGYTF.

In nucleotides, the CDR3 is TGTGCCAGCTCACCAGGGACAGCGTCCTACGAGCAGTACTTC. Protein sequence: CASSPGTASYEQYF. J is TRBJ2-7 and V is TRBV18; TRBD1 matches at 7 bases. The trim removed 2 bases at V and 1 base at J, leaving 2 bases unmatched. The germline CDR1 and CDR2 sequences are KGHSH and LQKENI. The CDR3 is 14 amino acids.

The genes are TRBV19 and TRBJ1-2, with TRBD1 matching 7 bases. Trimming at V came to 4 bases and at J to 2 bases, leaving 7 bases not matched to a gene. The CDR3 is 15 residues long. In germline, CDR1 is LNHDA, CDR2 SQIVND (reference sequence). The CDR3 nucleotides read TGTGCCAGTAGTAAACAGGGGAGTAGGAACTATGGCTACACCTTC. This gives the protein CASSKQGSRNYGYTF.

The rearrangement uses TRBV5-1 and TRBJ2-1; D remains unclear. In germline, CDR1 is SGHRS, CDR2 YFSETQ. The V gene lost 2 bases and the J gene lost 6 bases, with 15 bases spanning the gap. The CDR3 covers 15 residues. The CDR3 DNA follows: TGCGCCAGCAGCTTAAGAAACAAGGAAAGCAATGAGCAGTTCTTC. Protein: CASSLRNKESNEQFF.

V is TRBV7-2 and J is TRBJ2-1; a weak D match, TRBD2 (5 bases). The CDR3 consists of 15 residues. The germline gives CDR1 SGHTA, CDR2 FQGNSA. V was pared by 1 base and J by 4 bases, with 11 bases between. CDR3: CASSLGTGIYNEQFF. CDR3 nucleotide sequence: TGTGCCAGCAGCTTAGGGACGGGGATATACAATGAGCAGTTCTTC.

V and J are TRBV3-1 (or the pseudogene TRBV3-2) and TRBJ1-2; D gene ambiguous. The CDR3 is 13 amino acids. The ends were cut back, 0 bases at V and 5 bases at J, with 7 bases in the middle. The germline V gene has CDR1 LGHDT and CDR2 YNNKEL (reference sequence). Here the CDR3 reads CASSQEGSYGYTF. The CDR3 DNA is TGTGCCAGCAGCCAAGAAGGGTCTTATGGCTACACCTTC.

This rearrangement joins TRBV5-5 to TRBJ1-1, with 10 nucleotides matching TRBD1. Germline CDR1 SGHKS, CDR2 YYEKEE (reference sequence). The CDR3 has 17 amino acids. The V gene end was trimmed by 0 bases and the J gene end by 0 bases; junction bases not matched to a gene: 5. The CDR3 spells CASSLEWTGGMNTEAFF. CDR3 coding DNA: TGTGCCAGCAGCTTGGAATGGACAGGGGGAATGAACACTGAAGCTTTCTTT.

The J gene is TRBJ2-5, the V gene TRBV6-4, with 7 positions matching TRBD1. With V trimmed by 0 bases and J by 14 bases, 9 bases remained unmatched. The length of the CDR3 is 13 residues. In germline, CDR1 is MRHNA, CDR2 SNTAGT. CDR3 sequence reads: CASSDSPGGEKYF. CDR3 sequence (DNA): TGTGCCAGCAGTGACTCGCCAGGGGGAGAAAAATACTTC.

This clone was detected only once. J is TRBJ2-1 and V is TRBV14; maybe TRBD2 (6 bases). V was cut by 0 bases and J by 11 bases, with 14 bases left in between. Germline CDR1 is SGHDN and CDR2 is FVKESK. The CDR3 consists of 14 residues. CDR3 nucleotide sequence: TGTGCCAGCAGCCAAGAACTAGCTGGTTCGAAGCAGTTCTTC. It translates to CASSQELAGSKQFF.

The CDR3 loop reads CASSQVGTGELFF. Written as DNA, the CDR3 is TGTGCCAGCAGCCAAGTAGGAACCGGGGAGCTGTTTTTT. The genes are TRBV3-1 (or the pseudogene TRBV3-2) and TRBJ2-2; D is uncertain. Per germline, CDR1 LGHDT and CDR2 YNNKEL (reference sequence). Trimming removed 1 base at V and 5 bases at J, with 5 bases between. This CDR3 spans 13 amino acids.

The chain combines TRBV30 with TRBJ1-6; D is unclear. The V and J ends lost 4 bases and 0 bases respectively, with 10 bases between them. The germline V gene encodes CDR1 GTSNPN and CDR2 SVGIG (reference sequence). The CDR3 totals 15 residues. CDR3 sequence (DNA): TGTGCCTGGAATAAGGAGCTCTCCTATAATTCACCCCTCCACTTT. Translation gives CAWNKELSYNSPLHF. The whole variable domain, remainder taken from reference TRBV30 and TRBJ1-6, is SQTIHQWPATLVQPVGSPLSLECTVEGTSNPNLYWYRQAAGRGLQLLFYSVGIGQISSEVPQNLSASRPQDRQFILSSKKLLLSDSGFYLCAWNKELSYNSPLHFGNGTRLTVT.

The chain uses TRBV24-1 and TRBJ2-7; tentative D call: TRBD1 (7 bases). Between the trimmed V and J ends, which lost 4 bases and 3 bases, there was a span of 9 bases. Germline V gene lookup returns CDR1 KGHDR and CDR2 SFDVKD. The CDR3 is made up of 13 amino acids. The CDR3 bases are TGTGCCACCAGTGAGCAGGGGGGCTACGAGCAGTACTTC. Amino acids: CATSEQGGYEQYF.

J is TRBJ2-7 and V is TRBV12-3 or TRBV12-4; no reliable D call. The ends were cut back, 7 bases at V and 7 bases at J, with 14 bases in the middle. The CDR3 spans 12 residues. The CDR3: CASTLYYGEQYF. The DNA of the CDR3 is TGTGCCAGCACCCTGTACTACGGGGAGCAGTACTTC.

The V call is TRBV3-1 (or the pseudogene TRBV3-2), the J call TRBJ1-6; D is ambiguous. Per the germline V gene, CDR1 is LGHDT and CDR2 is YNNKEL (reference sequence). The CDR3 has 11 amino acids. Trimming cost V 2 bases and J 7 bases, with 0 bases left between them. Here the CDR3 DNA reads TGTGCCAGCAGCCAAAATTCACCCCTCCACTTT. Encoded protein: CASSQNSPLHF.

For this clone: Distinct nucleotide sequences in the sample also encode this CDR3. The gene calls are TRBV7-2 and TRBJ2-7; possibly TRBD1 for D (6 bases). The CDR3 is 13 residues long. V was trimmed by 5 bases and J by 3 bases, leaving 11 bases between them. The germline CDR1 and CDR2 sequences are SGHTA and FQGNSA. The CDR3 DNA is TGTGCCAGCAGCCTAGACAGGATCTACGAGCAGTACTTC. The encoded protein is CASSLDRIYEQYF.